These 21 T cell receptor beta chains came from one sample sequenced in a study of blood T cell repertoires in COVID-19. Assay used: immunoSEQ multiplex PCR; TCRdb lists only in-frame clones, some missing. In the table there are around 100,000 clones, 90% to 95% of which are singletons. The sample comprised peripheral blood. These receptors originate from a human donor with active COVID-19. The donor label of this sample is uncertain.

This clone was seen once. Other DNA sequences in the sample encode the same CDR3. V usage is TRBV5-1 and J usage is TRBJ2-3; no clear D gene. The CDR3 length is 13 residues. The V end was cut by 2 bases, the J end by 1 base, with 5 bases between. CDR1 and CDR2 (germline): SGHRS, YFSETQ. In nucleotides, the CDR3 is TGCGCCAGCAGCTTCCAGGGCACAGATACGCAGTATTTT. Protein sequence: CASSFQGTDTQYF.

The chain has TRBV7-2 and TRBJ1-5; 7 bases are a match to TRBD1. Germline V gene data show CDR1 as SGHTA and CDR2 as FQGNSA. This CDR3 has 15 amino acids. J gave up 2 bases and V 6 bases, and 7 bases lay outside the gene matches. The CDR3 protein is CASSTRQGGNQPQHF. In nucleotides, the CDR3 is TGTGCCAGCAGTACACGACAGGGTGGCAATCAGCCCCAGCATTTT.

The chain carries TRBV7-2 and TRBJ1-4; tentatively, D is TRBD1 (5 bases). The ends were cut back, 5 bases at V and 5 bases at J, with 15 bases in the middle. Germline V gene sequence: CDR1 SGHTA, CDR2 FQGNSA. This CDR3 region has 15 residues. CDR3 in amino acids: CASSGRGGWNEKLFF. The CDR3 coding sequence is TGTGCCAGCAGCGGGCGGGGGGGATGGAATGAAAAACTGTTTTTT.

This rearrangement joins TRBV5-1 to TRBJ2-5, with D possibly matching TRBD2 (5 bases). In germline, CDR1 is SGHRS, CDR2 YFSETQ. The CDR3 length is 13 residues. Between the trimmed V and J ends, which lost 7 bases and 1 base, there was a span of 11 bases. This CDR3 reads CASGRVTQETQYF. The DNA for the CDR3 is TGCGCCAGCGGGCGGGTAACCCAAGAGACCCAGTACTTC. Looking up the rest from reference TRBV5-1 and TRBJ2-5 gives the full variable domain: KAGVTQTPRYLIKTRGQQVTLSCSPISGHRSVSWYQQTPGQGLQFLFEYFSETQRNKGNFPGRFSGRQFSNSRSEMNVSTLELGDSALYLCASGRVTQETQYFGPGTRLLVL.

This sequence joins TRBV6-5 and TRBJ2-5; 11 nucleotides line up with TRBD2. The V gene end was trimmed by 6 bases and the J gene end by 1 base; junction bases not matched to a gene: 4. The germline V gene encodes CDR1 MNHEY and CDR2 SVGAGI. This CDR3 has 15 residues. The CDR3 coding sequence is TGTGCCAGCAGCTCTAGCGGGGGGTCCCAAGAGACCCAGTACTTC. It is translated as CASSSSGGSQETQYF.

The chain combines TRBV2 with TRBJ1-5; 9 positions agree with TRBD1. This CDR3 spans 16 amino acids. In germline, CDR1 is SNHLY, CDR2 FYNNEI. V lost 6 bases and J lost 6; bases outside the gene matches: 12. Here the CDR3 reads CASRVPGQGSGQPQHF. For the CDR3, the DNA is TGTGCCAGCAGGGTCCCGGGACAGGGCTCGGGTCAGCCCCAGCATTTT.

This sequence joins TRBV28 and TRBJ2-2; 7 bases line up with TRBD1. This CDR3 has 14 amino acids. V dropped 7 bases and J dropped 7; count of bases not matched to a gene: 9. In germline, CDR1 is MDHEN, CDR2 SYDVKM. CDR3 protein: CASTVAGGDGELFF. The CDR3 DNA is TGTGCCAGCACCGTGGCAGGGGGAGACGGGGAGCTGTTTTTT.

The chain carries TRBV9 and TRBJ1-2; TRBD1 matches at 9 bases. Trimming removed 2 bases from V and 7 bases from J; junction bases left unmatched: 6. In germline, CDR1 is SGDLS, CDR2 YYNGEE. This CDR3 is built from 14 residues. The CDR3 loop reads CASSVRQGVCGYTF. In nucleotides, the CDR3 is TGTGCCAGCAGCGTCCGACAGGGGGTCTGTGGCTACACCTTC.

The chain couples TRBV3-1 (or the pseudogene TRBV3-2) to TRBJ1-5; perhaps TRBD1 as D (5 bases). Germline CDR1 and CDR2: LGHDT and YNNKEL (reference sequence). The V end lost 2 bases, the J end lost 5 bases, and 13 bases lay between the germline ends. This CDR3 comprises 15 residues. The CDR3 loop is CASSQYGGSDQPQHF. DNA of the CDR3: TGTGCCAGCAGCCAATACGGGGGATCCGATCAGCCCCAGCATTTT.

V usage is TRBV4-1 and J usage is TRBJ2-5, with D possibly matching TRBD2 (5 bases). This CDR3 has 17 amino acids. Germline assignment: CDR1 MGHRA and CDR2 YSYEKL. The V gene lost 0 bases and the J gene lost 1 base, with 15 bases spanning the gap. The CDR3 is CASSQEPDGDPQETQYF. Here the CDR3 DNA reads TGCGCCAGCAGCCAAGAGCCGGACGGGGATCCCCAAGAGACCCAGTACTTC.

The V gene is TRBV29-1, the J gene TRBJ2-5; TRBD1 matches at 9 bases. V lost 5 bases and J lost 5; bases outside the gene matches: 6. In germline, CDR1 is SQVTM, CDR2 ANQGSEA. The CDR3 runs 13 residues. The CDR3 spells CSVWTGAGETQYF. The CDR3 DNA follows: TGCAGCGTTTGGACAGGGGCAGGGGAGACCCAGTACTTC.

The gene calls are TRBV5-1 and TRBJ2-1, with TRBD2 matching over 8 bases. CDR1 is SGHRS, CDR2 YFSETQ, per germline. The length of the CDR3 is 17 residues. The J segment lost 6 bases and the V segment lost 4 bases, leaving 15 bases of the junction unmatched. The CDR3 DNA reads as TGCGCCAGCAGCCCCGTTTTGTTGGGGACTAGTGGCAATGAGCAGTTCTTC. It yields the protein CASSPVLLGTSGNEQFF.

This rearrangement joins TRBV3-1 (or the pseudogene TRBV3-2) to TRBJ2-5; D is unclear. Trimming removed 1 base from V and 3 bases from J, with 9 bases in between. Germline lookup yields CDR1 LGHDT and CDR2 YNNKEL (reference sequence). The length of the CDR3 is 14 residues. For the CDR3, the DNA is TGTGCCAGCAGCCAAGTACCCGGTGAAGAGACCCAGTACTTC. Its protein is CASSQVPGEETQYF.

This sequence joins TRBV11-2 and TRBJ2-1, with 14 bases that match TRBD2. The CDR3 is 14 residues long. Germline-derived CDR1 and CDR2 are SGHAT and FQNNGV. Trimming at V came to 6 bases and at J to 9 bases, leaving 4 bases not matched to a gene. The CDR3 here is CASRTSGGALEQFF. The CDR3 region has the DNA TGTGCCAGCAGGACTAGCGGGGGGGCGCTTGAGCAGTTCTTC.

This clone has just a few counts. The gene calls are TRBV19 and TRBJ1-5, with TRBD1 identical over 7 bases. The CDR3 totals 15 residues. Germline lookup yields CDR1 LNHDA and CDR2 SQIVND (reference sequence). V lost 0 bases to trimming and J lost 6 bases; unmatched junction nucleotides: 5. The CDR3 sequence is CASSIDRQGAQPQHF. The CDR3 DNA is TGTGCCAGTAGTATAGACCGACAGGGAGCTCAGCCCCAGCATTTT.

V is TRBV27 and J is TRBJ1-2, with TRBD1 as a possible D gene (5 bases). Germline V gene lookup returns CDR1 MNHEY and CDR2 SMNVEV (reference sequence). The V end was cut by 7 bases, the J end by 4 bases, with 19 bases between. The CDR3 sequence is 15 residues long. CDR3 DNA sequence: TGTGCCAGCACCCTAAGAGGGTTGGGGGGCTATGGCTACACCTTC. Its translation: CASTLRGLGGYGYTF.

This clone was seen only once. The CDR3, as DNA: TGTGCCAGCAAGGAACGGGTAGGTATATCCTACGAGCAGTACTTC. Translated: CASKERVGISYEQYF. The chain has TRBV6-5 and TRBJ2-7; no reliable D call. Trimming shortened V by 7 bases and J by 1 base, and 17 bases separated the two germline ends. CDR1 is MNHEY, CDR2 SVGAGI, per germline. The CDR3 consists of 15 residues.

For the CDR3, the DNA is TGTGCCAGCACCGATTCGCCGGACAGAGCCTCTGGAAACACCATATATTTT. This gives the protein CASTDSPDRASGNTIYF. The rearrangement uses TRBV13 and TRBJ1-3; possible D gene TRBD1, 6 bases. CDR3 length: 17 residues. The V end was cut by 7 bases, the J end by 0 bases, with 19 bases between. CDR1 and CDR2 (germline): PRHDT, FYEKMQ (reference sequence). Filled out from reference TRBV13 and TRBJ1-3, the complete variable domain reads AAGVIQSPRHLIKEKRETATLKCYPIPRHDTVYWYQQGPGQDPQFLISFYEKMQSDKGSIPDRFSAQQFSDYHSELNMSSLELGDSALYFCASTDSPDRASGNTIYFGEGSWLTVV.

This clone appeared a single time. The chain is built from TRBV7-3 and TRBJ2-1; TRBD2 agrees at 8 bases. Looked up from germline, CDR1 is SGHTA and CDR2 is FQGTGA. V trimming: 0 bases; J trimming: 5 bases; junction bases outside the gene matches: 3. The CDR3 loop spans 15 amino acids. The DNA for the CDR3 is TGTGCCAGCAGCTTAACTAGCGGGGTTAACAATGAGCAGTTCTTC. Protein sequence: CASSLTSGVNNEQFF.

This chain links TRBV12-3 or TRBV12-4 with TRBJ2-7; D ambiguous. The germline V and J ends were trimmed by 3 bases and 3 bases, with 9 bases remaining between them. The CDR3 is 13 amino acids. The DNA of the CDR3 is TGTGCCAGCAGTTTTGTTCGTATCTACGAGCAGTACTTC. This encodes CASSFVRIYEQYF.

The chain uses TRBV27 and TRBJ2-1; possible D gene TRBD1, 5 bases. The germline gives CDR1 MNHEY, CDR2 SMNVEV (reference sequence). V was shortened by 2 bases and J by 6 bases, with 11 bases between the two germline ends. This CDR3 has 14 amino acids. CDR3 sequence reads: CASSLMGQGNEQFF. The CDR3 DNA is TGTGCCAGCAGTTTAATGGGGCAGGGCAATGAGCAGTTCTTC.